The 22 T cell receptor beta chains in this list originate from one sample, sequenced in a study of blood T cell repertoires in COVID-19. Profiled with immunoSEQ multiplex PCR; TCRdb holds only in-frame clones, not every one. The table records approximately 300,000 clones, 86% of them present only once. Sequenced material: peripheral blood. Source of these receptors: a woman between 45 and 65 years old with acute or convalescent COVID-19.

The chain links TRBV5-6 to TRBJ2-5; 7 bases map to TRBD2. CDR1 is SGHDT, CDR2 YYEEEE, per germline. The CDR3 loop spans 14 amino acids. V shed 1 base, J shed 2 bases, and the junction held 2 bases outside the gene matches. CDR3 nucleotide sequence: TGTGCCAGCAGCTTGTACGGGGGGCAAGAGACCCAGTACTTC. It specifies CASSLYGGQETQYF.

The J gene is TRBJ2-3, the V gene TRBV30, with a weak D call TRBD1 (6 bases). Germline CDR1 GTSNPN, CDR2 SVGIG (reference sequence). V dropped 0 bases and J dropped 3 bases, with 13 bases sitting between them. This CDR3 is built from 15 residues. CDR3 region: CAWSVGGTETDTQYF. CDR3 coding DNA: TGTGCCTGGAGTGTAGGGGGAACGGAGACAGATACGCAGTATTTT. Together with reference TRBV30 and TRBJ2-3, the CDR3 gives the full variable domain: SQTIHQWPATLVQPVGSPLSLECTVEGTSNPNLYWYRQAAGRGLQLLFYSVGIGQISSEVPQNLSASRPQDRQFILSSKKLLLSDSGFYLCAWSVGGTETDTQYFGPGTRLTVL.

The CDR3 here is CASTISRGHNSPLHF. Written as DNA, the CDR3 is TGTGCCAGCACCATTTCCAGGGGCCATAATTCACCCCTCCACTTT. The chain uses TRBV7-9 and TRBJ1-6; a weak D match, TRBD1 (6 bases). The CDR3 runs 15 residues. Deletions cut 7 bases from V and 5 bases from J, with 15 bases between. From germline, CDR1 is SEHNR and CDR2 FQNEAQ (reference sequence).

This rearrangement joins TRBV9 to TRBJ2-3; TRBD1 is a possible D gene (6 bases). From germline, CDR1 is SGDLS and CDR2 YYNGEE. V gave up 4 bases and J gave up 0 bases, with 12 bases separating them. The CDR3 is made up of 15 amino acids. The CDR3 sequence is CASSTRGGSTDTQYF. In nucleotides, the CDR3 is TGTGCCAGCAGCACCCGAGGGGGTAGCACAGATACGCAGTATTTT.

The chain joins TRBV11-1 to TRBJ1-1, with TRBD1 matching over 9 bases. After removal of 5 bases from V and 4 bases from J, the junction contained 8 bases not matched to a gene. The CDR3 contains 15 residues. From germline, CDR1 is SGHAT and CDR2 FQDESV (reference sequence). CDR3 sequence reads: CASSPTNRGPTEAFF. CDR3 DNA: TGTGCCAGCAGCCCGACAAACAGGGGGCCCACTGAAGCTTTCTTT.

In the case of this clone: Other DNA sequences within the sample encode an identical CDR3. The chain carries TRBV19 and TRBJ1-1, with TRBD1 as a possible D gene (6 bases). Trimming stripped 4 bases from V and 1 base from J, with 7 bases between. CDR3 length equals 13 residues. Germline V lookup: CDR1 LNHDA, CDR2 SQIVND (reference sequence). Here the CDR3 DNA reads TGTGCCAGTAGTACACAGGGGAACACTGAAGCTTTCTTT. It encodes CASSTQGNTEAFF.

This chain uses TRBV19 with TRBJ1-1; D unclear. The CDR3 runs 14 residues. Trimming shortened V by 6 bases and J by 7 bases, and 18 bases separated the two germline ends. Germline V CDR1 and CDR2: LNHDA, SQIVND (reference sequence). The CDR3 coding sequence is TGTGCCAGTAGCGATGCGAGCGCCCGCCGTGAAGCTTTCTTT. Translated: CASSDASARREAFF.

This clone was observed a single time. The V gene is TRBV29-1, the J gene TRBJ1-4; a weak D match, TRBD1 (6 bases). The CDR3 sequence is 12 residues long. Germline CDR1 is SQVTM and CDR2 is ANQGSEA. The germline V and J ends were trimmed by 7 bases and 3 bases, with 9 bases remaining between them. CDR3 region: CSGGQPNEKLFF. CDR3 in DNA: TGCAGCGGCGGACAGCCTAATGAAAAACTGTTTTTT.

V gene TRBV10-3 combines with J gene TRBJ2-1, with 9 positions matching TRBD2. Germline CDR1 and CDR2: ENHRY and SYGVKD. This CDR3 is 16 amino acids long. V gave up 4 bases and J gave up 3 bases; unmatched junction bases: 7. CDR3 amino acids: CAISGLAGGVYNEQFF. DNA for the CDR3: TGTGCCATCAGTGGCCTGGCGGGAGGGGTCTACAATGAGCAGTTCTTC.

The chain joins TRBV5-1 to TRBJ1-5; TRBD1 matches at 11 bases. With 2 bases clipped from V and 5 bases from J, the junction kept 3 bases outside the gene matches. Germline assignment: CDR1 SGHRS and CDR2 YFSETQ. This CDR3 has 15 amino acids. The CDR3 sequence is CASSLRTGGDQPQHF. The CDR3 coding sequence is TGCGCCAGCAGCTTACGGACAGGGGGCGATCAGCCCCAGCATTTT.

The chain uses TRBV5-1 and TRBJ2-5; TRBD2 agrees at 12 bases. This CDR3 comprises 15 residues. Trimming cost V 2 bases and J 3 bases; bases outside gene matches: 2. Germline V gene data show CDR1 as SGHRS and CDR2 as YFSETQ. Here the CDR3 reads CASSFRTSGKETQYF. CDR3 nucleotides: TGCGCCAGCAGCTTCCGGACTAGCGGGAAAGAGACCCAGTACTTC.

This CDR3 is CASSRGGRYEQYF. The CDR3 nucleotides read TGTGCCAGCAGTCGCGGGGGGAGATACGAGCAGTACTTC. The chain recombines TRBV27 with TRBJ2-7, with 8 bases fitting TRBD2. CDR3 length equals 13 residues. Germline V gene sequence: CDR1 MNHEY, CDR2 SMNVEV (reference sequence). V lost 5 bases to trimming and J lost 4 bases; unmatched junction nucleotides: 4.

The chain couples TRBV15 to TRBJ2-7; D is possibly TRBD2 (5 bases). This CDR3 is 14 amino acids long. Per the germline V gene, CDR1 is LNHNV and CDR2 is YYDKDF (reference sequence). V lost 0 bases, J lost 4 bases, and 10 bases lay in between. Written as DNA, the CDR3 is TGTGCCACCAGCAGAGATCTCAGGACTTACGAGCAGTACTTC. Translated, it gives CATSRDLRTYEQYF.

This clone was seen more than once but under ten times. This chain uses TRBV5-4 with TRBJ1-1; no firm D call. Germline V gives CDR1 SGHNT, CDR2 YYREEE (reference sequence). V lost 5 bases and J 7 bases, leaving 12 bases between the germline ends. The CDR3 totals 12 residues. The CDR3 loop is CASRRGRDEAFF. CDR3 nucleotides: TGTGCCAGCAGACGCGGGAGAGATGAAGCTTTCTTT.

The rearrangement uses TRBV6-2 or TRBV6-3 and TRBJ1-5; D not certain. The CDR3 runs 15 residues. Germline V gene data show CDR1 as MNHEY and CDR2 as SVGEGT. The V end lost 4 bases, the J end lost 0 bases, and 10 bases lay between the germline ends. CDR3 region: CASSFLAVSNQPQHF. The DNA for the CDR3 is TGTGCCAGCAGTTTTTTAGCGGTTAGCAATCAGCCCCAGCATTTT.

V and J are TRBV5-1 and TRBJ2-2, with no clear D. The V gene's germline CDR1 is SGHRS and CDR2 YFSETQ. The V gene lost 0 bases and the J gene lost 0 bases, with 6 bases spanning the gap. This CDR3 is built from 15 residues. The CDR3 here is CASSLGHPNTGELFF. The CDR3 region has the DNA TGCGCCAGCAGCTTGGGACACCCGAACACCGGGGAGCTGTTTTTT.

The chain uses TRBV10-3 and TRBJ2-1; D gene uncertain. The CDR3 has 11 amino acids. Germline CDR1 is ENHRY and CDR2 is SYGVKD. V was clipped by 8 bases and J by 10 bases, with 12 bases between them. CDR3 DNA sequence: TGTGCCATCTCCGACGACTGGGAGCAGTTCTTC. This encodes CAISDDWEQFF.

V is TRBV28 and J is TRBJ2-7; 7 positions match TRBD1. The germline gives CDR1 MDHEN, CDR2 SYDVKM. The CDR3 has 16 amino acids. V trimming: 4 bases; J trimming: 3 bases; junction bases outside the gene matches: 12. The CDR3 loop reads CASSSTGSYTNYEQYF. Written as DNA, the CDR3 is TGTGCCAGCAGTTCGACAGGGTCCTATACAAACTACGAGCAGTACTTC.

The chain recombines TRBV25-1 with TRBJ2-7, with D perhaps TRBD1 (6 bases). Germline lookup yields CDR1 MGHDK and CDR2 SYGVNS. CDR3 length: 13 residues. The V and J ends lost 9 bases and 1 base respectively, with 13 bases between them. The CDR3 protein is CASQGFPSYEQYF. Here the CDR3 DNA reads TGTGCCAGTCAGGGGTTTCCTTCCTACGAGCAGTACTTC.

This clone was observed once. The V call is TRBV5-1, the J call TRBJ2-3, with 8 bases matching TRBD1. V lost 1 base, J lost 11 bases, and 9 bases stayed unmatched. Germline assignment: CDR1 SGHRS and CDR2 YFSETQ. The CDR3 sequence is 14 residues long. The CDR3 coding sequence is TGCGCCAGCAGCTTGAGGACAGGGATGATAATGCAGTATTTT. Translating it yields CASSLRTGMIMQYF.

V is TRBV7-2 and J is TRBJ1-5; D is perhaps TRBD1 (5 bases). Germline loops: CDR1 SGHTA, CDR2 FQGNSA. V lost 5 bases to trimming and J lost 4 bases, with 15 bases between them. There are 15 residues in the CDR3. The CDR3 nucleotides read TGTGCCAGCAGCCCCAAGGTGGGGCCGAATCAGCCCCAGCATTTT. Amino acids: CASSPKVGPNQPQHF.

This clone was detected only once. The rearrangement uses TRBV3-1 (or the pseudogene TRBV3-2) and TRBJ2-3, with D possibly TRBD1 on 5 matching bases. The CDR3 covers 14 residues. Germline V gene sequence: CDR1 LGHDT, CDR2 YNNKEL (reference sequence). V shed 5 bases and J shed 4 bases, with 13 bases lying between them. CDR3 protein: CASSEPGKPDTQYF. As DNA, the CDR3 is TGTGCCAGCAGCGAACCAGGGAAACCAGATACGCAGTATTTT.